What follows are 21 T cell receptor beta chains derived from one specimen sequenced in a study of T-cell reconstitution after alpha-beta-depleted transplantation in children. Unique molecular identifiers were used in preparing the TCRbeta library. MiXCR was run by TCRdb on the PCR reads, yielding one entry per CDR3 protein. The data contain 140,000 or so distinct CDR3 sequences, around 8.5% of them singletons. The sequenced sample was PBMCs, mostly from graft donor cells, obtained 180 days after TCRalphabeta/CD19-depleted stem cell transplant. The source is a female patient aged 2 to 10 who had a stem cell transplant for congenital amegakaryocytic thrombocytopenia, so the T cells may come from the graft donor.

The sample holds many counts of this clonotype. V and J are TRBV20-1 and TRBJ2-3, with 8 nucleotides matching TRBD1. V shed 6 bases, J shed 3 bases, and the junction held 5 bases outside the gene matches. The CDR3 is 13 residues long. In germline, CDR1 is DFQATT, CDR2 SNEGSKA (reference sequence). Written as DNA, the CDR3 is TGCAGTGCCTGGACAGGGAGAACAGATACGCAGTATTTT. Its protein is CSAWTGRTDTQYF.

Many counts were recorded for this clonotype. The rearrangement uses TRBV7-7 and TRBJ2-7; D remains ambiguous. This CDR3 comprises 14 residues. Germline V gene lookup returns CDR1 SSHAT and CDR2 FNYEAQ (reference sequence). The V gene lost 4 bases and the J gene lost 2 bases, with 12 bases spanning the gap. CDR3 DNA sequence: TGTGCCAGCAGCTGTGGACCTTTCACCTACGAGCAGTACTTC. It specifies CASSCGPFTYEQYF.

This clonotype has ten or more counts. CDR3 nucleotides: TGTGCCATCAGTGAACTTGGGGAGGGGGCAGATACGCAGTATTTT. It specifies CAISELGEGADTQYF. This sequence joins TRBV10-3 and TRBJ2-3, with a tentative D call TRBD2 (7 bases). This CDR3 has 15 amino acids. The germline CDR1 and CDR2 sequences are ENHRY and SYGVKD. V lost 3 bases to trimming and J lost 4 bases, with 14 bases between them.

This clonotype was counted between two and nine times. The rearrangement joins TRBV20-1 to TRBJ1-1, with 9 bases aligning to TRBD1. Per the germline V gene, CDR1 is DFQATT and CDR2 is SNEGSKA (reference sequence). V was clipped by 0 bases and J by 5 bases; unmatched bases: 13. The CDR3 is 17 amino acids. The CDR3 DNA follows: TGCAGTGCTAGAGATTCGTTTGGGGGACAGGGTTATACTGAAGCTTTCTTT. This sequence encodes CSARDSFGGQGYTEAFF.

This clonotype was seen at least ten times. The genes are TRBV3-1 and TRBJ2-5; D not certain. Germline-derived CDR1 and CDR2 are LGHDT and YNNKEL (reference sequence). The CDR3 length is 13 residues. V was clipped by 0 bases and J by 2 bases, with 4 bases between them. CDR3 residues: CASSQDVQETQYF. The CDR3 nucleotides read TGTGCCAGCAGCCAAGATGTGCAAGAGACCCAGTACTTC.

This clonotype was seen many times. This sequence joins TRBV29-1 and TRBJ2-5; D uncertain. This CDR3 contains 13 residues. V shed 6 bases and J shed 3 bases, with 14 bases lying between them. Germline V gene lookup returns CDR1 SQVTM and CDR2 ANQGSEA. The CDR3 spells CSVMLPVKETQYF. The CDR3, as DNA: TGCAGCGTCATGCTCCCTGTGAAAGAGACCCAGTACTTC.

The rearrangement joins TRBV5-1 to TRBJ1-4; a weak D match, TRBD1 (6 bases). Germline values: CDR1 SGHRS, CDR2 YFSETQ. Trimming shortened V by 0 bases and J by 6 bases, and 9 bases separated the two germline ends. The CDR3 consists of 14 residues. CDR3 protein: CASSLGGRDEKLFF. CDR3 bases: TGCGCCAGCAGCTTGGGGGGGCGCGATGAAAAACTGTTTTTT.

This clonotype was seen ten or more times. The rearrangement links TRBV20-1 to TRBJ1-4, with 8 bases that match TRBD1. The CDR3 consists of 14 residues. Germline CDR1 reads DFQATT; CDR2 reads SNEGSKA (reference sequence). The ends lost 6 bases at V and 4 bases at J; junction bases unmatched: 7. CDR3 DNA sequence: TGCAGTGCCGCCAGGGGGCCGAATAATGAAAAACTGTTTTTT. Protein sequence: CSAARGPNNEKLFF.

The table lists this clonotype with a few counts. This rearrangement joins TRBV3-1 to TRBJ2-7; tentatively, D is TRBD1 (6 bases). CDR3 length: 16 residues. With 2 bases removed from V and 3 bases from J, the gap between germline ends came to 17 bases. From germline, CDR1 is LGHDT and CDR2 YNNKEL (reference sequence). As DNA, the CDR3 is TGTGCCAGCAGCCAACGGGACACTTGTAATTTCTACGAGCAGTACTTC. This translates into CASSQRDTCNFYEQYF.

This clonotype was detected ten times or more. The rearrangement joins TRBV4-3 to TRBJ2-1; 9 bases match TRBD2. Germline-derived CDR1 and CDR2 are LGHNA and YSLEER. The CDR3 runs to 17 residues. The V gene end was trimmed by 1 base and the J gene end by 5 bases; junction bases not matched to a gene: 9. The CDR3 DNA follows: TGCGCCAGCAGCCAAGCTCAGGGGGGACTAGCCAACAATGAGCAGTTCTTC. Protein product: CASSQAQGGLANNEQFF.

This clonotype was counted ten times or more. The chain carries TRBV7-2 and TRBJ1-1, with TRBD1 identical over 11 bases. The CDR3 consists of 18 residues. The V segment lost 4 bases and the J segment 5 bases; nucleotides outside the gene matches: 15. Germline V gene sequence: CDR1 SGHTA, CDR2 FQGNSA. The CDR3 DNA is TGTGCCAGCAGCTCCTATCGATACCCGGGACAGGGGGATACTGAAGCTTTCTTT. It is translated as CASSSYRYPGQGDTEAFF.

The chain uses TRBV18 and TRBJ2-5; tentative D call: TRBD1 (5 bases). The CDR3 totals 14 residues. The V end lost 4 bases, the J end lost 6 bases, and 15 bases lay between the germline ends. Germline CDR1 and CDR2: KGHSH and LQKENI. CDR3 in DNA: TGTGCCAGCTCACGATCCGGGTCGGACAAGACCCAGTACTTC. Protein sequence: CASSRSGSDKTQYF.

This clonotype showed up many times. This sequence joins TRBV29-1 and TRBJ1-1, with no clear D. The CDR3 runs 13 residues. V was trimmed by 7 bases and J by 4 bases, leaving 16 bases between them. Looked up from germline, CDR1 is SQVTM and CDR2 is ANQGSEA. This chain's CDR3 is CSDKEEGSTEAFF. Written as DNA, the CDR3 is TGCAGCGATAAAGAAGAAGGGAGCACTGAAGCTTTCTTT.

This clonotype was seen many times. V usage is TRBV7-2 and J usage is TRBJ2-3; 9 bases map to TRBD2. There are 15 residues in the CDR3. After removal of 2 bases from V and 5 bases from J, the junction contained 5 bases not matched to a gene. Germline CDR1 is SGHTA and CDR2 is FQGNSA. The CDR3 loop reads CASSLYSGSIDTQYF. Written as DNA, the CDR3 is TGTGCCAGCAGCTTATATAGCGGGAGTATAGATACGCAGTATTTT.

The V call is TRBV12-3 or TRBV12-4, the J call TRBJ2-7; no definite D call. This CDR3 has 13 amino acids. With 5 bases removed from V and 4 bases from J, the gap between germline ends came to 12 bases. The CDR3 DNA reads as TGTGCCAGCAGTGGAATCCAAGTTTACGAGCAGTACTTC. As protein: CASSGIQVYEQYF.

This clonotype was detected many times. The chain employs TRBV11-1 and TRBJ2-1; tentative D call: TRBD2 (5 bases). Deletions cut 7 bases from V and 5 bases from J, with 15 bases between. This CDR3 contains 14 residues. The germline V gene has CDR1 SGHAT and CDR2 FQDESV (reference sequence). The CDR3 loop reads CASTPQTGNNEQFF. The CDR3 DNA sequence: TGTGCCAGCACCCCCCAAACCGGGAACAATGAGCAGTTCTTC.

This clonotype has just a few counts. The rearrangement joins TRBV3-1 to TRBJ2-5; D gene ambiguous. The ends were cut back, 2 bases at V and 4 bases at J, with 14 bases in the middle. CDR3 length: 15 residues. The germline CDR1 and CDR2 sequences are LGHDT and YNNKEL (reference sequence). CDR3 sequence (DNA): TGTGCCAGCAGCCAAAAGATGGGTCGTCCAGAGACCCAGTACTTC. It specifies CASSQKMGRPETQYF.

This clonotype occurred many times. The V and J genes are TRBV20-1 and TRBJ2-7; 7 nucleotides agree with TRBD1. The length of the CDR3 is 12 residues. J gave up 3 bases and V 6 bases, and 5 bases lay outside the gene matches. CDR1 is DFQATT, CDR2 SNEGSKA, per germline (reference sequence). The CDR3 loop reads CSATRDSYEQYF. The CDR3 region has the DNA TGCAGTGCAACAAGGGACAGCTACGAGCAGTACTTC.

This clonotype appeared a few times. The V gene is TRBV7-2, the J gene TRBJ2-7; D is possibly TRBD1 or TRBD2 (7 bases each). CDR3 length: 15 amino acids. Germline V gene lookup returns CDR1 SGHTA and CDR2 FQGNSA. The germline V and J ends were trimmed by 5 bases and 3 bases, with 17 bases remaining between them. The CDR3 DNA is TGTGCCAGCAGCCTCCATGCAGGGGGGGGCTACGAGCAGTACTTC. It specifies CASSLHAGGGYEQYF.

This clonotype has at least ten counts. This sequence joins TRBV5-1 and TRBJ2-1, with D tentatively TRBD2 (5 bases). CDR1 is SGHRS and CDR2 is YFSETQ in the germline V gene. The CDR3 has 16 residues. The V and J ends lost 1 base and 0 bases respectively, with 11 bases between them. DNA for the CDR3: TGCGCCAGCAGCTTGCCCGGACGGGACTCCTACAATGAGCAGTTCTTC. Encoded protein: CASSLPGRDSYNEQFF.

This clonotype was seen repeatedly, ten times or more. DNA of the CDR3: TGCAGTGCCACGTTCTCCCGGTACGAGCAGTACTTC. Translating it yields CSATFSRYEQYF. The chain employs TRBV20-1 and TRBJ2-7; D call uncertain. Per germline, CDR1 DFQATT and CDR2 SNEGSKA (reference sequence). Trimming removed 6 bases at V and 4 bases at J, with 13 bases between. The CDR3 covers 12 residues.